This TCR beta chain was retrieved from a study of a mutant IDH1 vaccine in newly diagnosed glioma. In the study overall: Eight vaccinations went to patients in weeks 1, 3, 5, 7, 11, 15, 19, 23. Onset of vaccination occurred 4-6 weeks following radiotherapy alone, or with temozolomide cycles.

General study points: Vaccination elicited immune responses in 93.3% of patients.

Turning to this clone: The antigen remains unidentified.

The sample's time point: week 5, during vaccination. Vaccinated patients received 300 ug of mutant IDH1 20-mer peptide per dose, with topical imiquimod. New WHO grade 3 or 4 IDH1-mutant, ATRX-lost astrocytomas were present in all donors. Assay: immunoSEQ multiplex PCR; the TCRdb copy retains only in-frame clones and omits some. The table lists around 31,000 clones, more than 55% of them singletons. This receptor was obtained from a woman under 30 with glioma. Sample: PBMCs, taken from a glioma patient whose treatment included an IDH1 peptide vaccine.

For the CDR3, the DNA is TGTGCCATCAGTGGTGGACTAGCCACCAAAGAGACCCAGTACTTC. Residues: CAISGGLATKETQYF. The J gene is TRBJ2-5, the V gene TRBV10-3; 8 positions agree with TRBD2. CDR3 length: 15 amino acids. Germline V lookup: CDR1 ENHRY, CDR2 SYGVKD. Germline trimming cut 4 bases from V and 3 bases from J; bases unmatched to any gene: 7.